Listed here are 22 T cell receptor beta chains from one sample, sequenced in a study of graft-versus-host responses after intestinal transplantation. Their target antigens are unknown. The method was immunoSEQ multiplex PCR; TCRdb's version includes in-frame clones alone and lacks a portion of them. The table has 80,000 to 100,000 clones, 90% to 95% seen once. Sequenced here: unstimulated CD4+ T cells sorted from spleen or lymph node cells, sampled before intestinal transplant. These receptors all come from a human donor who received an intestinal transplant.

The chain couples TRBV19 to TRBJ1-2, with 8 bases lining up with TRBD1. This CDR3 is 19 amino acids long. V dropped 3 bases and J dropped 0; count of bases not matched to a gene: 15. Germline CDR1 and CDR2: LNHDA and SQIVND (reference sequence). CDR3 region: CASSMQYLLRDRSNYGYTF. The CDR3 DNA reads TGTGCCAGTAGTATGCAGTATCTATTGCGGGACAGGTCTAACTATGGCTACACCTTC. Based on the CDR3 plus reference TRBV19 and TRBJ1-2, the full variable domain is DGGITQSPKYLFRKEGQNVTLSCEQNLNHDAMYWYRQDPGQGLRLIYYSQIVNDFQKGDIAEGYSVSREKKESFPLTVTSAQKNPTAFYLCASSMQYLLRDRSNYGYTFGSGTRLTVV.

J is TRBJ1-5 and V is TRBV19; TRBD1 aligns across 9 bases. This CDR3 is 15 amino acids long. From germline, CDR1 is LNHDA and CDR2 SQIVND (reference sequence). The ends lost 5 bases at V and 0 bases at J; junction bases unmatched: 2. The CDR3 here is CASSDRGDSNQPQHF. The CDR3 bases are TGTGCCAGTAGTGACAGGGGGGATAGCAATCAGCCCCAGCATTTT.

CDR3 residues: CSVEPRSQGFDEQFF. CDR3 sequence (DNA): TGCAGCGTTGAGCCCCGGAGTCAGGGGTTCGATGAGCAGTTCTTC. J is TRBJ2-1 and V is TRBV29-1; D possibly corresponds to TRBD1 (6 bases). The germline V gene has CDR1 SQVTM and CDR2 ANQGSEA. The CDR3 totals 15 residues. V was shortened by 3 bases and J by 8 bases, with 20 bases between the two germline ends.

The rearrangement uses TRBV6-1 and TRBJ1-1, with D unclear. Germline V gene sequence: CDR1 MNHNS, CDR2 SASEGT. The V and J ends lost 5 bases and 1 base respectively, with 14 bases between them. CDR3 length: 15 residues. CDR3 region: CASSPIEIPNTEAFF. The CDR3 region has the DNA TGTGCCAGCAGTCCGATAGAAATCCCGAACACTGAAGCTTTCTTT.

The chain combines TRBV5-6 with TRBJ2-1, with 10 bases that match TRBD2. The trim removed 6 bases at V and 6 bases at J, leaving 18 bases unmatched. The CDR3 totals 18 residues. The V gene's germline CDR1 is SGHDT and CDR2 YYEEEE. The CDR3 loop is CASIHKRSGRGNFNEQFF. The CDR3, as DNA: TGTGCCAGCATACATAAGCGAAGCGGGAGGGGGAATTTCAATGAGCAGTTCTTC.

The DNA of the CDR3 is TGTGCCAGCAGTCCATGGACAGACCAAGAGACCCAGTACTTC. It translates to CASSPWTDQETQYF. The rearrangement uses TRBV28 and TRBJ2-5; tentative D call: TRBD1 (6 bases). From germline, CDR1 is MDHEN and CDR2 SYDVKM. The CDR3 runs 14 residues. Trimming removed 5 bases at V and 0 bases at J, with 10 bases between. Together with reference TRBV28 and TRBJ2-5, the CDR3 gives the full variable domain: DVKVTQSSRYLVKRTGEKVFLECVQDMDHENMFWYRQDPGLGLRLIYFSYDVKMKEKGDIPEGYSVSREKKERFSLILESASTNQTSMYLCASSPWTDQETQYFGPGTRLLVL.

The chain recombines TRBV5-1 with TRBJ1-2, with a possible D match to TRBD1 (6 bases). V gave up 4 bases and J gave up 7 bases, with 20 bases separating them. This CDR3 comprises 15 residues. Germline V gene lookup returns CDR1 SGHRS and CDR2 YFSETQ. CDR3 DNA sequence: TGCGCCAGCAGCCCGGATTTCCAGGGGCAGGGTGGCTACACCTTC. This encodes CASSPDFQGQGGYTF.

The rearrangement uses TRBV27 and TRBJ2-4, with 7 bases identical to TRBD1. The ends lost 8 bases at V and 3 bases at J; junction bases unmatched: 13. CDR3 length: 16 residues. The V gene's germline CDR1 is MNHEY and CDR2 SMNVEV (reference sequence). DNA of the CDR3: TGTGCCAGCGTCCCAGCAGGGGGTAGTGGCAAAAACATTCAGTACTTC. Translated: CASVPAGGSGKNIQYF.

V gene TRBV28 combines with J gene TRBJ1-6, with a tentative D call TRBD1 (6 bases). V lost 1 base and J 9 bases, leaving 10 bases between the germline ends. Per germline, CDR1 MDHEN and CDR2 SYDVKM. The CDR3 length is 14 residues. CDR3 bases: TGTGCCAGCAGTTTATACGGACAGATTTCACCCCTCCACTTT. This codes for CASSLYGQISPLHF.

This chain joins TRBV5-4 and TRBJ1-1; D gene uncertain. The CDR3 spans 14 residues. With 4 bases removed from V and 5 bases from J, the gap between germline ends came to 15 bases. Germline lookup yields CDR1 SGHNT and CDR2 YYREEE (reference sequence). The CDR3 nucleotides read TGTGCCAGCAGCAGAGGCGCCGTTGGGACTGAAGCTTTCTTT. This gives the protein CASSRGAVGTEAFF.

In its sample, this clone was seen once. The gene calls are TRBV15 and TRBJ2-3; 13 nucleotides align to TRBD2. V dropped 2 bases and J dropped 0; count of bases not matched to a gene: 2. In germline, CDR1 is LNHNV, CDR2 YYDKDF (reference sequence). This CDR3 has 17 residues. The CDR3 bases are TGTGCCACCAGCAGAAGACTAGCGGGAGGTAGCACAGATACGCAGTATTTT. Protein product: CATSRRLAGGSTDTQYF.

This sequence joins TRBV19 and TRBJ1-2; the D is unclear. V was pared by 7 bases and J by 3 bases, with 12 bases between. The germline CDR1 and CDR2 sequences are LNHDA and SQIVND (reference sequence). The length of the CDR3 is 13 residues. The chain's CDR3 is CASTPTRDYGYTF. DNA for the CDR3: TGTGCCAGTACCCCGACGAGGGACTATGGCTACACCTTC.

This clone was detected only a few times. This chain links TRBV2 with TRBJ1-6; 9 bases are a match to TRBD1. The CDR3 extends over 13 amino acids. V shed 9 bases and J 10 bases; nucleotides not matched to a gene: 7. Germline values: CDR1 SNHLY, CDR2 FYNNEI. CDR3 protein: CASRDRERSPLHF. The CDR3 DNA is TGTGCCAGTCGGGACAGGGAACGATCACCCCTCCACTTT. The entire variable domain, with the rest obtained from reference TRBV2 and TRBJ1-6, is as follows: EPEVTQTPSHQVTQMGQEVILRCVPISNHLYFYWYRQILGQKVEFLVSFYNNEISEKSEIFDDQFSVERPDGSNFTLKIRSTKLEDSAMYFCASRDRERSPLHFGNGTRLTVT.

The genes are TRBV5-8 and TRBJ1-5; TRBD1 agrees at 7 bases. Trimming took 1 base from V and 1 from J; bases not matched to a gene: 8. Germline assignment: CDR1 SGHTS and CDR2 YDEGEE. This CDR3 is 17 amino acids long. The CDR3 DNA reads TGTGCCAGCAGCTTGTTGAGACAGGGTATCAGCAATCAGCCCCAGCATTTT. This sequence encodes CASSLLRQGISNQPQHF.

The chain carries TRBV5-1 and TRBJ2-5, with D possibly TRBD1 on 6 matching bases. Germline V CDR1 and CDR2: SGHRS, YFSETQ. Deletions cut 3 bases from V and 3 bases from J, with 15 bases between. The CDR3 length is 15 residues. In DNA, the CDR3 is TGCGCCAGCAGCTGGACAGCTACCCGAGAAGAGACCCAGTACTTC. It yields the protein CASSWTATREETQYF. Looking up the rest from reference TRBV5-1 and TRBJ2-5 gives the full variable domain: KAGVTQTPRYLIKTRGQQVTLSCSPISGHRSVSWYQQTPGQGLQFLFEYFSETQRNKGNFPGRFSGRQFSNSRSEMNVSTLELGDSALYLCASSWTATREETQYFGPGTRLLVL.

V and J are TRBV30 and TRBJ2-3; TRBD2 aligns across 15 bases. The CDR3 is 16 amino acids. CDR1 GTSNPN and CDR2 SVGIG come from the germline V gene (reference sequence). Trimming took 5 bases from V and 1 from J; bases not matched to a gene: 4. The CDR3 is CAWGLAGGPGTDTQYF. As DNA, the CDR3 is TGTGCCTGGGGACTAGCGGGAGGGCCTGGCACAGATACGCAGTATTTT. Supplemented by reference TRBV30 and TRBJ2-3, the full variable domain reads SQTIHQWPATLVQPVGSPLSLECTVEGTSNPNLYWYRQAAGRGLQLLFYSVGIGQISSEVPQNLSASRPQDRQFILSSKKLLLSDSGFYLCAWGLAGGPGTDTQYFGPGTRLTVL.

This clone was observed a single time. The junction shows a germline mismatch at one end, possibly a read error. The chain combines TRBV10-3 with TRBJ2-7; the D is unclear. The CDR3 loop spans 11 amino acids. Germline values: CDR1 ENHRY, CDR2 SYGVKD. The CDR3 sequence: CAISEGTTTDF. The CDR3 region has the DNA TGTGCCATCAGTGAAGGAACCACAACAGACTTC.

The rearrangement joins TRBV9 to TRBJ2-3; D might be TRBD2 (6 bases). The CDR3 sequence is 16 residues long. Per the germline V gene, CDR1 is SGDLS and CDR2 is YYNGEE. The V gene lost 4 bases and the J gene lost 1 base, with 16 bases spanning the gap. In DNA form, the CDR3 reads TGTGCCAGCAGCCCCCGGGGGACTGGTGGCACAGATACGCAGTATTTT. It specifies CASSPRGTGGTDTQYF.

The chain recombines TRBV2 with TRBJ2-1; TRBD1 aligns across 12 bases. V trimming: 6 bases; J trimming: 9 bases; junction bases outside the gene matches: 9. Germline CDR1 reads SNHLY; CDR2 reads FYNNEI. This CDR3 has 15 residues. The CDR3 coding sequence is TGTGCCAGCAGGCAGGGACAGGGGGCCGAGGGTGAGCAGTTCTTC. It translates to CASRQGQGAEGEQFF.

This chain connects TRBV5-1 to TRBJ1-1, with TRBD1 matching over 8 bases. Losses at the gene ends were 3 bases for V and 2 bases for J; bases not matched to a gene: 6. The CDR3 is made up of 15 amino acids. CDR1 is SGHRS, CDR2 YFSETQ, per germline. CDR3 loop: CASSSAGQGNTEAFF. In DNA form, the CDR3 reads TGCGCCAGCAGCTCCGCCGGACAGGGTAACACTGAAGCTTTCTTT.

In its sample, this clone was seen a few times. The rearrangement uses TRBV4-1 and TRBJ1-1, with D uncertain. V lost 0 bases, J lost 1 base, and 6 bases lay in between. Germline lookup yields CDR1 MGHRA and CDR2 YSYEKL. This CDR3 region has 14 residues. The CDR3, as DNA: TGCGCCAGCAGCCAAGATTGGGCGAACACTGAAGCTTTCTTT. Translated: CASSQDWANTEAFF.

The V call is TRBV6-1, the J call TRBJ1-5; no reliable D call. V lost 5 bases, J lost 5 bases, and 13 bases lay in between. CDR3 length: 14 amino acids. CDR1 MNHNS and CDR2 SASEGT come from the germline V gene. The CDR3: CASSLPAGHQPQHF. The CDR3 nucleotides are TGTGCCAGCAGTCTTCCGGCAGGCCATCAGCCCCAGCATTTT.